Included here is one TCR beta chain sequence, with context. This sample is drawn from a study of blood T cell repertoires in COVID-19. Study-level information: Samples came from the United States, Italy and Spain, spanning acute and convalescent COVID-19. Sources were T cells, B-cell-depleted T cells, or PBMCs; the material itself was cDNA or gDNA.

Germline CDR1 is MDHEN and CDR2 is SYDVKM. Trimming pared 6 bases from V and 6 bases from J, leaving 15 bases between. The CDR3 length is 14 residues. Original analysis: Amplifying reference gene primers gave estimates of nucleated cell counts. The method was immunoSEQ multiplex PCR; TCRdb's version includes in-frame clones alone and lacks a portion of them. V, J and clone size reflect that table, while D and trimming were determined from the DNA. The repertoire includes around 280,000 clones, around 85% of them detected once, and about 2.2% sits in the top ten. The V and J genes are TRBV28 and TRBJ2-4; D is perhaps TRBD2 (7 bases). Sample: peripheral blood. The clonotype comes from a woman in her twenties or thirties who had recovered from COVID-19. This CDR3 reads CASRITGRGNIQYF. CDR3 nucleotides: TGTGCCAGCAGAATTACAGGGAGGGGAAACATTCAGTACTTC. Full variable domain (missing parts from reference TRBV28 and TRBJ2-4): DVKVTQSSRYLVKRTGEKVFLECVQDMDHENMFWYRQDPGLGLRLIYFSYDVKMKEKGDIPEGYSVSREKKERFSLILESASTNQTSMYLCASRITGRGNIQYFGAGTRLSVL.